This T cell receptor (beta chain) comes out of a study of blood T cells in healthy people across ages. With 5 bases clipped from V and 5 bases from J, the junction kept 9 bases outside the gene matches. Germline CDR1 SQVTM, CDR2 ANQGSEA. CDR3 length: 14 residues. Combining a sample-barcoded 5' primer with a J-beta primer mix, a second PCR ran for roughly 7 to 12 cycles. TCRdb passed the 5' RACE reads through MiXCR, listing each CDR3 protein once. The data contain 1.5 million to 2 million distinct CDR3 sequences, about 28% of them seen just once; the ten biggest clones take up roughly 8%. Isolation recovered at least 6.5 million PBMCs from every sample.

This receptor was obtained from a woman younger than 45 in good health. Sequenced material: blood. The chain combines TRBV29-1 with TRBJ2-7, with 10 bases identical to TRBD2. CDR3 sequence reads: CSVSSTSGIHEQYF. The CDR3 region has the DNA TGCAGCGTTTCAAGTACTAGCGGGATCCACGAGCAGTACTTC.